This entry lists 14 T cell receptor beta chains sequenced from one sample in a study of identical twins. TCRdb recomputed calls from the 5' RACE reads with MiXCR, one row per CDR3 protein. In the table there are 1.5 million to 2 million distinct CDR3 sequences, about 30% of which are singletons. The specimen was cord blood. Source of these receptors: a newborn girl in good health.

The genes are TRBV2 and TRBJ2-1, with TRBD2 as a possible D gene (6 bases). CDR3 length: 12 residues. V lost 9 bases, J lost 6 bases, and 12 bases lay in between. Germline V gives CDR1 SNHLY, CDR2 FYNNEI. In DNA, the CDR3 is TGTGCCAGAGGGGCGCGGGGCAATGAGCAGTTCTTC. Translated, it gives CARGARGNEQFF.

This clonotype turned up a few times. The V and J genes are TRBV20-1 and TRBJ2-7; possible D gene TRBD2, 6 bases. V dropped 3 bases and J dropped 1 base, with 19 bases sitting between them. Germline lookup yields CDR1 DFQATT and CDR2 SNEGSKA (reference sequence). The CDR3 contains 16 residues. In DNA, the CDR3 is TGCAGTGCTAGCGAAAGTCAGCGGGTCCTGTCCTACGAGCAGTACTTC. It codes for CSASESQRVLSYEQYF.

There are a few counts of this clonotype. The rearrangement joins TRBV11-2 to TRBJ2-7, with 7 bases aligning to TRBD2. Losses at the gene ends were 5 bases for V and 1 base for J; bases not matched to a gene: 11. CDR3 length: 16 residues. Germline-derived CDR1 and CDR2 are SGHAT and FQNNGV. The CDR3 sequence: CASSPSLAGQSYEQYF. CDR3 in DNA: TGTGCCAGCAGCCCGTCATTAGCGGGCCAATCCTACGAGCAGTACTTC.

This clonotype has only a few counts. The chain recombines TRBV18 with TRBJ2-7, with 10 bases identical to TRBD1. The J call may be in error: the DNA end matches TRBJ2-5 better. This CDR3 spans 13 amino acids. Per the germline V gene, CDR1 is KGHSH and CDR2 is LQKENI. CDR3 residues: CASSDRGKETQYF. CDR3 nucleotides: TGTGCCAGCTCGGACAGGGGGAAAGAGACCCAGTACTTC.

This clonotype was observed a handful of times. The rearrangement links TRBV12-3 or TRBV12-4 to TRBJ2-3; D is perhaps TRBD1 (6 bases). Deletions cut 7 bases from V and 6 bases from J, with 20 bases between. The CDR3 sequence is 15 residues long. Written as DNA, the CDR3 is TGTGCCAGCATTCCAGACAGGAACCCCCTGGATACGCAGTATTTT. Protein sequence: CASIPDRNPLDTQYF.

This clonotype turned up a few times. J is TRBJ2-7 and V is TRBV4-2; D possibly corresponds to TRBD2 (5 bases). Germline V gene lookup returns CDR1 LGHNA and CDR2 YNFKEQ. V lost 4 bases and J 2 bases, leaving 15 bases between the germline ends. The CDR3 sequence is 15 residues long. The CDR3 reads CASSPASTGTYEQYF. The CDR3 DNA follows: TGTGCCAGCAGCCCAGCATCGACGGGGACCTACGAGCAGTACTTC.

The chain recombines TRBV20-1 with TRBJ2-3; D is perhaps TRBD2 (7 bases). Trimming removed 2 bases from V and 4 bases from J, with 13 bases in between. This CDR3 comprises 14 residues. Germline values: CDR1 DFQATT, CDR2 SNEGSKA (reference sequence). The DNA of the CDR3 is TGCAGTGCTAGATGGGGGGGGCGGGCAGATACGCAGTATTTT. Amino acid sequence: CSARWGGRADTQYF.

This clonotype has just a few counts. The chain employs TRBV5-1 and TRBJ2-1, with 8 bases fitting TRBD2. This CDR3 contains 17 residues. CDR1 is SGHRS and CDR2 is YFSETQ in the germline V gene. With 0 bases clipped from V and 6 bases from J, the junction kept 11 bases outside the gene matches. The CDR3, as DNA: TGCGCCAGCAGCTTGGCGAAGACGGGAGGGCCTAGCAATGAGCAGTTCTTC. Its translation: CASSLAKTGGPSNEQFF.

A remark on this clonotype: At one end, the junction sequence differs from germline, possibly due to a read error. The V and J genes are TRBV4-2 and TRBJ1-6, with D possibly TRBD1 on 5 matching bases. This CDR3 has 15 residues. From germline, CDR1 is LGHNA and CDR2 YNFKEQ. CDR3 sequence: CASSQQGSYNSPPHF. The CDR3 bases are TGTGCCAGCAGCCAACAGGGCTCCTATAATTCACCCCCCCACTTT.

There are a few counts of this clonotype. The gene calls are TRBV7-2 and TRBJ2-4, with D possibly matching TRBD1 (7 bases). The end of the DNA is better explained by TRBJ2-7, so the J call may be wrong. This CDR3 has 16 amino acids. Germline V lookup: CDR1 SGHTA, CDR2 FQGNSA. In DNA form, the CDR3 reads TGTGCCAGCAGCTTAGCAAGGGCAGGGGGGACTTACGAGCAGTACTTC. It translates to CASSLARAGGTYEQYF.

J is TRBJ1-1 and V is TRBV28; D remains ambiguous. V was clipped by 3 bases and J by 1 base, with 9 bases between them. Germline V CDR1 and CDR2: MDHEN, SYDVKM. CDR3 length equals 14 residues. The CDR3: CASSLMGSNTEAFF. The CDR3 DNA sequence: TGTGCCAGCAGTTTGATGGGCTCGAACACTGAAGCTTTCTTT. Combining the CDR3 with reference TRBV28 and TRBJ1-1 gives the whole variable domain DVKVTQSSRYLVKRTGEKVFLECVQDMDHENMFWYRQDPGLGLRLIYFSYDVKMKEKGDIPEGYSVSREKKERFSLILESASTNQTSMYLCASSLMGSNTEAFFGQGTRLTVV.

This clonotype was seen only once. V usage is TRBV2 and J usage is TRBJ2-5, with D maybe TRBD2 (7 bases). Germline V gene sequence: CDR1 SNHLY, CDR2 FYNNEI. This CDR3 is 14 amino acids long. Trimming removed 7 bases from V and 1 base from J, with 13 bases in between. The CDR3 DNA sequence: TGTGCCAGCACGGGCGGGGGCGCCCAAGAGACCCAGTACTTC. Amino acids: CASTGGGAQETQYF.

This sequence joins TRBV28 and TRBJ2-7; no reliable D call. This CDR3 comprises 12 residues. CDR1 is MDHEN, CDR2 SYDVKM, per germline. Trimming pared 6 bases from V and 5 bases from J, leaving 11 bases between. The CDR3 coding sequence is TGTGCCAGCAGGTCACGGACCGACGAGCAGTACTTC. Its protein is CASRSRTDEQYF.

This clonotype was observed a handful of times. The chain combines TRBV6-5 with TRBJ1-1, with 8 bases lining up with TRBD1. CDR1 is MNHEY, CDR2 SVGAGI, per germline. This CDR3 region has 16 residues. After removal of 3 bases from V and 0 bases from J, the junction contained 6 bases not matched to a gene. The CDR3 reads CASSYPGGELNTEAFF. The CDR3 region has the DNA TGTGCCAGCAGTTATCCAGGGGGCGAGTTGAACACTGAAGCTTTCTTT.